The 13 T cell receptor beta chains given below trace back to one sample, sequenced in a study of PD-1 blockade in classical Hodgkin lymphoma. Using immunoSEQ multiplex PCR, the repertoire was profiled, and TCRdb retains in-frame clones only, with some absent. This sample yields about 11,000 clones, of which approximately 80% are seen a single time; 30% to 35% belongs to the top ten. All patients relapsed after autologous stem cell transplantation, and brentuximab vedotin exposure varied. The specimen was peripheral blood mononuclear cells (PBMCs), collected before the second cycle of nivolumab. The receptors shown here come from a human donor with classical Hodgkin lymphoma.

The chain uses TRBV6-1 and TRBJ1-5; no clear D. The CDR3 consists of 16 residues. Germline values: CDR1 MNHNS, CDR2 SASEGT. V lost 1 base, J lost 4 bases, and 14 bases lay in between. CDR3 DNA: TGTGCCAGCAGTGAAGGGTTGACATACCCGAATCAGCCCCAGCATTTT. As protein: CASSEGLTYPNQPQHF.

This chain uses TRBV18 with TRBJ2-3; weak D call: TRBD2 (6 bases). The CDR3 contains 15 residues. Trimming shortened V by 4 bases and J by 6 bases, and 17 bases separated the two germline ends. Germline-derived CDR1 and CDR2 are KGHSH and LQKENI. The CDR3 DNA reads as TGTGCCAGCTCACGAAACCTAGGGAGGTATGATACGCAGTATTTT. Translated, it gives CASSRNLGRYDTQYF.

The chain recombines TRBV5-4 with TRBJ1-3; 8 bases are a match to TRBD1. V was clipped by 0 bases and J by 4 bases; unmatched bases: 3. This CDR3 region has 15 residues. The germline gives CDR1 SGHNT, CDR2 YYREEE (reference sequence). DNA of the CDR3: TGTGCCAGCAGCTTGGGACAGGGGAGAGGAAACACCATATATTTT. The encoded protein is CASSLGQGRGNTIYF.

The V call is TRBV6-5, the J call TRBJ2-5, with TRBD1 matching over 10 bases. Looked up from germline, CDR1 is MNHEY and CDR2 is SVGAGI. The trim removed 4 bases at V and 5 bases at J, leaving 7 bases unmatched. The CDR3 contains 15 residues. Here the CDR3 DNA reads TGTGCCAGCAGTTGGGGACAGGGGCCGTCGGAGACCCAGTACTTC. Residues: CASSWGQGPSETQYF.

The J gene is TRBJ2-2, the V gene TRBV5-1; no firm D call. V lost 1 base and J lost 0, with 7 bases in between. From germline, CDR1 is SGHRS and CDR2 YFSETQ. This CDR3 comprises 15 residues. CDR3 bases: TGCGCCAGCAGCTTGTACTCCGCGAACACCGGGGAGCTGTTTTTT. Its protein is CASSLYSANTGELFF.

This rearrangement joins TRBV29-1 to TRBJ2-1; the D gene is possibly TRBD2 (6 bases). Germline lookup yields CDR1 SQVTM and CDR2 ANQGSEA. This CDR3 comprises 12 residues. V lost 1 base and J lost 10, with 11 bases in between. The CDR3, as DNA: TGCAGCGTTGAAGGACTAGTAGGCGAGCAGTTCTTC. Translated, it gives CSVEGLVGEQFF.

This chain connects TRBV19 to TRBJ1-1; D uncertain. Trimming left V 6 bases short and J 3 bases short, with 11 bases between. This CDR3 is built from 13 residues. The V gene's germline CDR1 is LNHDA and CDR2 SQIVND (reference sequence). The CDR3 DNA follows: TGTGCCAGTAGCGACTTAAGTGACACTGAAGCTTTCTTT. It translates to CASSDLSDTEAFF.

The CDR3 DNA reads as TGTGCCACCTACAGGGGATATACTGAAGCTTTCTTT. Translation gives CATYRGYTEAFF. The chain combines TRBV19 with TRBJ1-1, with 7 bases lining up with TRBD1. The V and J ends lost 10 bases and 5 bases, in that order; junction bases with no gene match: 7. The CDR3 is made up of 12 amino acids. Germline V gene lookup returns CDR1 LNHDA and CDR2 SQIVND (reference sequence).

This clone was seen only a few times. The chain couples TRBV7-9 to TRBJ1-1; the D gene is possibly TRBD1 (5 bases). The CDR3 extends over 15 amino acids. The germline CDR1 and CDR2 sequences are SEHNR and FQNEAQ (reference sequence). Deletions cut 5 bases from V and 2 bases from J, with 15 bases between. Here the CDR3 reads CASSPRSDRNTEAFF. In DNA, the CDR3 is TGTGCCAGCAGCCCCAGGTCTGACAGAAACACTGAAGCTTTCTTT.

The chain employs TRBV6-4 and TRBJ2-2; D not resolved. Germline lookup yields CDR1 MRHNA and CDR2 SNTAGT. V lost 5 bases and J lost 4, with 11 bases in between. The CDR3 contains 14 residues. DNA of the CDR3: TGTGCCAGCAGTAACGGGCCGGGCACCGGGGAGCTGTTTTTT. This translates into CASSNGPGTGELFF.

This rearrangement joins TRBV14 to TRBJ2-1; weak D call: TRBD1 (5 bases). Deletions cut 0 bases from V and 2 bases from J, with 23 bases between. This CDR3 has 20 amino acids. Germline V CDR1 and CDR2: SGHDN, FVKESK. The CDR3 loop reads CASSQDYGPIIGDPYNEQFF. The CDR3 region has the DNA TGTGCCAGCAGCCAAGATTACGGTCCTATTATAGGGGATCCCTACAATGAGCAGTTCTTC. Complete variable domain (other parts from reference TRBV14 and TRBJ2-1): EAGVTQFPSHSVIEKGQTVTLRCDPISGHDNLYWYRRVMGKEIKFLLHFVKESKQDESGMPNNRFLAERTGGTYSTLKVQPAELEDSGVYFCASSQDYGPIIGDPYNEQFFGPGTRLTVL.

The chain carries TRBV28 and TRBJ1-3; 8 positions match TRBD1. The CDR3 length is 13 residues. Germline V CDR1 and CDR2: MDHEN, SYDVKM. Trimming at V came to 10 bases and at J to 2 bases, leaving 4 bases not matched to a gene. The chain's CDR3 is CATLQGAGNTIYF. The CDR3 nucleotides read TGTGCCACTTTACAGGGGGCTGGAAACACCATATATTTT.

This rearrangement joins TRBV29-1 to TRBJ2-1; D is unclear. Germline lookup yields CDR1 SQVTM and CDR2 ANQGSEA. The CDR3 totals 13 residues. V was trimmed by 2 bases and J by 9 bases, leaving 14 bases between them. This chain's CDR3 is CSVEFASISEQFF. In DNA form, the CDR3 reads TGCAGCGTTGAATTTGCTAGTATCAGTGAGCAGTTCTTC.